The rows below give T cell receptor beta chains drawn from one sample of a study of monozygotic twins with inflammatory bowel disease. Each CDR3 protein gets one entry in TCRdb, which reprocessed the 5' RACE reads and gives no DNA. In all, the sample yields about 330,000 distinct CDR3 sequences. Sequenced: blood. The receptor set was obtained from a human donor with ulcerative colitis or Crohn's disease, or a healthy co-twin of an affected twin (not recorded which). CDR3s include the opening cysteine and the closing phenylalanine or tryptophan.

14 TRBJ1-2 TRBV12-3/TRBV12-4 CASSLGHSLYGNTF
14 TRBJ2-3 TRBV28 CASRSGGHPDTQYF
17 TRBJ1-5 TRBV7-2 CASSLAGPLRRNQPQHF
13 TRBJ2-2 TRBV6-5 CASRATNTGELFF
14 TRBJ2-3 TRBV7-6 CASSFRKLTDTQYF
14 TRBJ2-4 TRBV18 CASSPERGVNIQYF
19 TRBJ2-3 TRBV11-2 CASSLRGVRASGGTDTQYF
14 TRBJ2-7 TRBV10-3 CAISGPSGSYEQYF
15 TRBJ1-6 TRBV2 CASSLFQEVDSPLHF
15 TRBJ1-1 TRBV7-8 CASSIGDRGPRSAFF
13 TRBJ1-1 TRBV20-1 CSARDGGLTEAFF
12 TRBJ1-2 TRBV12-3/TRBV12-4 CASSSAGDGYTF
13 TRBJ2-1 TRBV20-1 CSVPRQGTNEQFF
14 TRBJ1-5 TRBV20-1 CSAITGNSNQPQHF
15 TRBJ1-1 TRBV7-9 CASSLTAGTKPGVFF
13 TRBJ2-5 TRBV4-3 CASSQERGQTQYF
14 TRBJ2-3 TRBV28 CASVHRGSSDTQYF
16 TRBJ2-3 TRBV5-1 CASSWDTSGDGDTQYF
12 TRBJ2-2 TRBV28 CASSLYPGELFF
13 TRBJ1-1 TRBV20-1 CSAREQGNTEAFF
15 TRBJ2-7 TRBV28 CASSLMGSRSYEQYF
12 TRBJ1-3 TRBV28 CAIATSGNTIYF
14 TRBJ2-5 TRBV5-1 CASSFRGPQETQYF
14 TRBJ2-5 TRBV3-1 CASSQEYIQETQYF
13 TRBJ2-5 TRBV10-3 CAISEQGQETQYF